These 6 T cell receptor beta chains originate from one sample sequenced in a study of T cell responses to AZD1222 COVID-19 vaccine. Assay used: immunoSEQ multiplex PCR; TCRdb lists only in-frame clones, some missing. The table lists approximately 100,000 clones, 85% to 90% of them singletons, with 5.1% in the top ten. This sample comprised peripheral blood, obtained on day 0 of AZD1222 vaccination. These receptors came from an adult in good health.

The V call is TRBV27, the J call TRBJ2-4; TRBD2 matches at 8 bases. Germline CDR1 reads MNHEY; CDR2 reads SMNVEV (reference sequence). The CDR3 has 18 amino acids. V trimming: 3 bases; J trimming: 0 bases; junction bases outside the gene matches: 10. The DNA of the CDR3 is TGTGCCAGCAGTTTGTCGGGAGGGCCCGTCGTAGCCAAAAACATTCAGTACTTC. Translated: CASSLSGGPVVAKNIQYF.

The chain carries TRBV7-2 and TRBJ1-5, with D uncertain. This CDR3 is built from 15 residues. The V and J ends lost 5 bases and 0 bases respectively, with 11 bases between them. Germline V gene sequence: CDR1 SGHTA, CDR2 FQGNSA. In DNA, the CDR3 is TGTGCCAGCAGCCCGACATACTATAGCAATCAGCCCCAGCATTTT. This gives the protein CASSPTYYSNQPQHF. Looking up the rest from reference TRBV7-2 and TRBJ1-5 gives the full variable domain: GAGVSQSPSNKVTEKGKDVELRCDPISGHTALYWYRQSLGQGLEFLIYFQGNSAPDKSGLPSDRFSAERTGGSVSTLTIQRTQQEDSAVYLCASSPTYYSNQPQHFGDGTRLSIL.

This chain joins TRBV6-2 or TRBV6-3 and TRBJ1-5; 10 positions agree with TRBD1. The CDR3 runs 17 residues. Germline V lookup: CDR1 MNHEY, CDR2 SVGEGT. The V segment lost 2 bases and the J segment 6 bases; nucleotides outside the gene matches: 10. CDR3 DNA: TGTGCCAGCAGTTACAGGGACAGGGGTATAGGACCTCAGCCCCAGCATTTT. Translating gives CASSYRDRGIGPQPQHF.

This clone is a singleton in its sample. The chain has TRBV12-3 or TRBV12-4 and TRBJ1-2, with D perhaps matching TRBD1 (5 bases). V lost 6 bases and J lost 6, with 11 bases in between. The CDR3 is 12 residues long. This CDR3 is CASRERGDGYTF. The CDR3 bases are TGTGCCAGCAGGGAGCGGGGCGATGGCTACACCTTC.

In DNA, the CDR3 is TGTGCCAGCAGCTTAAATTTGGCCGAGCAGTACTTC. Protein sequence: CASSLNLAEQYF. The rearrangement uses TRBV7-9 and TRBJ2-7; no firm D call. Germline V gene data show CDR1 as SEHNR and CDR2 as FQNEAQ (reference sequence). Trimming removed 2 bases from V and 6 bases from J, with 8 bases in between. The CDR3 runs to 12 residues.

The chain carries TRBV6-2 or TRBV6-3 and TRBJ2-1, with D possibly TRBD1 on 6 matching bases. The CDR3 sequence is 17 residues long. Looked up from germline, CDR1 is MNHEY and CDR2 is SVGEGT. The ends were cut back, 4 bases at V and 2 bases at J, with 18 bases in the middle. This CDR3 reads CASSSTQGRGTYNEQFF. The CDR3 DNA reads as TGTGCCAGCAGTTCGACGCAGGGGAGAGGTACCTACAATGAGCAGTTCTTC.